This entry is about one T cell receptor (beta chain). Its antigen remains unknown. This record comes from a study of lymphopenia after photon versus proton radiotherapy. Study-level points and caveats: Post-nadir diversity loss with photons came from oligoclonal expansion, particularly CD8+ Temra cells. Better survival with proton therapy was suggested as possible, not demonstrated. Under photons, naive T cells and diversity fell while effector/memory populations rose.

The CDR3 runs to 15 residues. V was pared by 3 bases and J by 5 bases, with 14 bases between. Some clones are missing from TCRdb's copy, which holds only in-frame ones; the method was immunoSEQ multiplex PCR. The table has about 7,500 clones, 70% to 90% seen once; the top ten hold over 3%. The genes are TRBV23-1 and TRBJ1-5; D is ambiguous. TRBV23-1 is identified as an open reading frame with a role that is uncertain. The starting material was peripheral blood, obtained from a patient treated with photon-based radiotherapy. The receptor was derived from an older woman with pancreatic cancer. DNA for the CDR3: TGCGCCAGCAGTCAGCCCCCCGGACGCGATCAGCCCCAGCATTTT. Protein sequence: CASSQPPGRDQPQHF.